This TCR beta chain derives from a study of T cells in Graves' hyperthyroidism and ophthalmopathy. The investigators amplified TCR beta CDR3 regions from RNA transcripts. Primed by the HTBI set, a first-round RT-PCR was run on the TCR CDR3. TCRdb re-called the multiplex PCR reads with MiXCR, one entry per CDR3 protein. Here the sample spans hundreds of thousands of distinct CDR3 sequences, roughly 50% being singletons. On the basis of clinical symptoms, serum thyroxine and TRAb, thyroid ultrasound and orbital computed tomography, diagnoses were made. This CDR3 spans 16 amino acids. J gave up 7 bases and V 0 bases, and 8 bases lay outside the gene matches. Per germline, CDR1 LNHNV and CDR2 YYDKDF (reference sequence).

The rearrangement joins TRBV15 to TRBJ1-2; TRBD1 matches at 10 bases. Sequenced: peripheral blood or thyroid tissue (not recorded which). The source is a woman under 30 with Graves' hyperthyroidism. The CDR3 region has the DNA TGTGCCACCAGCAGAGATTCCGGGACAGGGGAAGCTGGCTACACCTTC. Its translation: CATSRDSGTGEAGYTF.